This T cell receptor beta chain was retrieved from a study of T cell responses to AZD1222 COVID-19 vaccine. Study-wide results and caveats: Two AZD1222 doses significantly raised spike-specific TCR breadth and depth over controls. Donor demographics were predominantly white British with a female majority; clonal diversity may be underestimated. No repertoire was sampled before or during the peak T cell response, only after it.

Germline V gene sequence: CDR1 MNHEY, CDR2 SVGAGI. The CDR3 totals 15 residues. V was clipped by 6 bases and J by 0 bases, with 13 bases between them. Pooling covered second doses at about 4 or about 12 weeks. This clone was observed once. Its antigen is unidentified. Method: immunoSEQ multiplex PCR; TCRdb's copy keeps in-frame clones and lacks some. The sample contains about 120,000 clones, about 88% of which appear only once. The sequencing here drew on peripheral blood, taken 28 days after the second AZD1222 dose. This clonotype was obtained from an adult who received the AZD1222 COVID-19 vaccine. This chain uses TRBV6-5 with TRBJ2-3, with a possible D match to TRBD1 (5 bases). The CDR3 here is CASRSGHRSTDTQYF. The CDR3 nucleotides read TGTGCCAGCAGGTCTGGACACCGTAGCACAGATACGCAGTATTTT.